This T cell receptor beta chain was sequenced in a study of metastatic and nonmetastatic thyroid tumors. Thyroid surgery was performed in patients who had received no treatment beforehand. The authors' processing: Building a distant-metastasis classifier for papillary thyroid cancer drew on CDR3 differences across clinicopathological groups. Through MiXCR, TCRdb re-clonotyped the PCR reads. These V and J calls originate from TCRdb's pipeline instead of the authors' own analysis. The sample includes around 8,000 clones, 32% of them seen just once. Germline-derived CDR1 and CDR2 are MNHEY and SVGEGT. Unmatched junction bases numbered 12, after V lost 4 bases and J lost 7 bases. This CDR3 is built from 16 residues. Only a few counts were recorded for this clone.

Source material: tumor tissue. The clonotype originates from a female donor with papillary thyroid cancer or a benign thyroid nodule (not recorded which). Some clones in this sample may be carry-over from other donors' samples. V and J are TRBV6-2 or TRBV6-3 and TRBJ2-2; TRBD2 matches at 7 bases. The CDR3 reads CASSLAGEPGNGELFF. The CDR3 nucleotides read TGTGCCAGCAGTTTGGCGGGGGAACCGGGAAACGGGGAGCTGTTTTTT.